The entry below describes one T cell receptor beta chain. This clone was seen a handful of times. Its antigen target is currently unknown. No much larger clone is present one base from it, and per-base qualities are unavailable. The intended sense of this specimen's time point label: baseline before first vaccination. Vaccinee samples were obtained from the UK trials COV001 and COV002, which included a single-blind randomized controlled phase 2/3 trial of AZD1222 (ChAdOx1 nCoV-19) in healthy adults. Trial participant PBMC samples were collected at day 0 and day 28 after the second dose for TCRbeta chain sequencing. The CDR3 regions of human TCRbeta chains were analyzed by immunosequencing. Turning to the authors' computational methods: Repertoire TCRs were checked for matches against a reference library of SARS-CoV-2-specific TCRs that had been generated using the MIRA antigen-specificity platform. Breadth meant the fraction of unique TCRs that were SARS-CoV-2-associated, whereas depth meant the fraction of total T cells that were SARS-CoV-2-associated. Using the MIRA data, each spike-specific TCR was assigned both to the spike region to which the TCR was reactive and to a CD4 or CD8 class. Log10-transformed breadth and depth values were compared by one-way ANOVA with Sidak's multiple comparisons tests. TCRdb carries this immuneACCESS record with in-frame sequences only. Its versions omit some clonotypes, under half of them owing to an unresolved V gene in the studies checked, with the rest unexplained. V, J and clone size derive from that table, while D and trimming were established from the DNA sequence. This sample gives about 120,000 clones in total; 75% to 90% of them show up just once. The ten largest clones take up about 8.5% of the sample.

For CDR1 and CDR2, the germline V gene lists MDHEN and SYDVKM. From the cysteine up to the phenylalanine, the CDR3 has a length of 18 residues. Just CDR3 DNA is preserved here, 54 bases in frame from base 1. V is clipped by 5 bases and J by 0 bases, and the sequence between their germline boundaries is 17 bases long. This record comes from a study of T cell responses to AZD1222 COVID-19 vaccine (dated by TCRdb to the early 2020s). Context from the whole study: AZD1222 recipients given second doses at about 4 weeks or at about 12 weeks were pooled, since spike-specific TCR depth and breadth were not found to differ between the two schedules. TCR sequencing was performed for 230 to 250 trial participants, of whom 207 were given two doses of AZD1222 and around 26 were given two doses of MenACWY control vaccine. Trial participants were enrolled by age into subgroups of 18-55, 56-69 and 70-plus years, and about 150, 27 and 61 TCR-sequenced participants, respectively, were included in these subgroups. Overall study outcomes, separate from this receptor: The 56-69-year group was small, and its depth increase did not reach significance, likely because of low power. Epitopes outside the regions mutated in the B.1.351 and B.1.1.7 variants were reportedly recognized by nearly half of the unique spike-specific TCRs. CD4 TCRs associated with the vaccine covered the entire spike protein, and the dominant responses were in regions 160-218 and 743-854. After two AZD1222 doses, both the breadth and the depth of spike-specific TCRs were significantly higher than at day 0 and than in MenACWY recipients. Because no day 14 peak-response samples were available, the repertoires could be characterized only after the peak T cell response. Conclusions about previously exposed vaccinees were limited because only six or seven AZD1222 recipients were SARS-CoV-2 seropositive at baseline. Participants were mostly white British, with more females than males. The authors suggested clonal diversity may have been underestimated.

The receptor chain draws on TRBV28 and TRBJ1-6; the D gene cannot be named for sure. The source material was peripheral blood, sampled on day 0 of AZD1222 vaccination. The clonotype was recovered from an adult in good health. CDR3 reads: CASSVSKGLGSYNSPLHF. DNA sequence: TGTGCCAGCAGTGTCTCCAAGGGCCTCGGCTCCTATAATTCACCCCTCCACTTT.